The 29 T cell receptor beta chains in this list originate from one sample, sequenced in a study of T cells in Graves' hyperthyroidism and ophthalmopathy. TCR beta CDR3 regions were amplified from RNA. A set of HTBI primers served as the primers for a first-round RT-PCR of the TCR CDR3. Via MiXCR, TCRdb re-called the multiplex PCR reads, giving one row per CDR3 protein. The sample lists roughly 500,000 distinct CDR3 sequences, more than 11% occurring once. Input material: blood. The receptors derive from a woman aged 25 to 39 with Graves' hyperthyroidism that later progressed to Graves' ophthalmopathy.

This clonotype was observed at least ten times. The chain joins TRBV28 to TRBJ1-3, with D perhaps TRBD1 (6 bases). Per germline, CDR1 MDHEN and CDR2 SYDVKM. V lost 9 bases to trimming and J lost 2 bases, with 17 bases between them. This CDR3 has 15 residues. The CDR3: CASSTPEGAGNTIYF. DNA of the CDR3: TGTGCCAGTTCGACACCCGAGGGGGCTGGAAACACCATATATTTT. The full variable domain, its missing parts supplied by reference TRBV28 and TRBJ1-3, is DVKVTQSSRYLVKRTGEKVFLECVQDMDHENMFWYRQDPGLGLRLIYFSYDVKMKEKGDIPEGYSVSREKKERFSLILESASTNQTSMYLCASSTPEGAGNTIYFGEGSWLTVV.

This clonotype came up many times. The V gene is TRBV20-1, the J gene TRBJ2-4; no firm D call. This CDR3 is 14 amino acids long. Per germline, CDR1 DFQATT and CDR2 SNEGSKA (reference sequence). Trimming took off 5 bases at V and 1 base at J, with 12 bases between the two ends. Written as DNA, the CDR3 is TGCAGTGCTTTCGAACAGAGGGCCAAAAACATTCAGTACTTC. This codes for CSAFEQRAKNIQYF.

In this sample, this clonotype turned up many times. The chain uses TRBV12-3 or TRBV12-4 and TRBJ1-6; a weak D match, TRBD1 (5 bases). The CDR3 length is 15 residues. The ends were cut back, 6 bases at V and 7 bases at J, with 16 bases in the middle. The CDR3 DNA reads TGTGCCAGCAGGAGGCGGGACGGAGGAAATTCACCCCTCCACTTT. This encodes CASRRRDGGNSPLHF.

This clonotype occurred many times. V and J are TRBV12-3 or TRBV12-4 and TRBJ2-6; a possible D gene is TRBD1 (5 bases). The V end lost 5 bases, the J end lost 0 bases, and 8 bases lay between the germline ends. The CDR3 runs 15 residues. The CDR3 is CASSPDSSGANVLTF. The CDR3 DNA sequence: TGTGCCAGCAGTCCCGACAGCTCTGGGGCCAACGTCCTGACTTTC.

This clonotype showed up many times. DNA for the CDR3: TGTGCCTCGACCATTGGGGAAAAACTGTTTTTT. Translated: CASTIGEKLFF. The rearrangement links TRBV30 to TRBJ1-4; D ambiguous. The CDR3 extends over 11 amino acids. CDR1 and CDR2 from the germline V gene are GTSNPN and SVGIG (reference sequence). V was clipped by 7 bases and J by 8 bases, with 11 bases between them.

At least ten counts were recorded for this clonotype. The chain links TRBV6-1 to TRBJ2-3; a possible D gene is TRBD1 (6 bases). Germline CDR1 and CDR2: MNHNS and SASEGT. This CDR3 has 15 residues. V was shortened by 8 bases and J by 0 bases, with 15 bases between the two germline ends. CDR3 nucleotide sequence: TGTGCCAGCGCAAAGGGGGTCGGTAGCACAGATACGCAGTATTTT. The encoded protein is CASAKGVGSTDTQYF.

The chain recombines TRBV27 with TRBJ2-3; possible D gene TRBD1, 5 bases. Germline-derived CDR1 and CDR2 are MNHEY and SMNVEV (reference sequence). CDR3 length equals 14 residues. Trimming pared 7 bases from V and 8 bases from J, leaving 19 bases between. CDR3 in amino acids: CASTKGLGVGTQYF. The CDR3 bases are TGTGCCAGCACCAAGGGTCTAGGGGTGGGTACGCAGTATTTT.

This chain uses TRBV19 with TRBJ2-6; the D gene is possibly TRBD1 (6 bases). V was pared by 2 bases and J by 0 bases, with 11 bases between. The CDR3 covers 17 residues. Germline-derived CDR1 and CDR2 are LNHDA and SQIVND (reference sequence). The CDR3 here is CASSISGVDSGANVLTF. CDR3 sequence (DNA): TGTGCCAGTAGTATATCAGGGGTGGACTCTGGGGCCAACGTCCTGACTTTC.

This clonotype was counted at least ten times. The rearrangement uses TRBV11-2 and TRBJ1-5; a possible D gene is TRBD1 (6 bases). Trimming stripped 6 bases from V and 11 bases from J, with 17 bases between. There are 13 residues in the CDR3. Germline V CDR1 and CDR2: SGHAT, FQNNGV. The CDR3: CASSLEGGRAQHF. The CDR3 bases are TGTGCCAGCAGTCTAGAGGGGGGGAGGGCCCAGCATTTT.

This clonotype has ten or more counts. The chain joins TRBV6-2 or TRBV6-3 to TRBJ1-1, with D uncertain. Germline CDR1 reads MNHEY; CDR2 reads SVGEGT. The V end was cut by 4 bases, the J end by 0 bases, with 18 bases between. The CDR3 totals 17 residues. CDR3 nucleotides: TGTGCCAGCAGTTTCGGGCCGCTAACCCTCATGAACACTGAAGCTTTCTTT. Its translation: CASSFGPLTLMNTEAFF.

This clonotype was picked up many times. V usage is TRBV20-1 and J usage is TRBJ2-7; 8 bases map to TRBD1. The junction had 5 bases not matched to a gene; V was cut back by 3 bases and J by 4 bases. Per germline, CDR1 DFQATT and CDR2 SNEGSKA (reference sequence). The CDR3 consists of 13 residues. The CDR3 region is CSASRTGLYEQYF. In DNA, the CDR3 is TGCAGTGCTAGCAGGACAGGGTTATACGAGCAGTACTTC.

About this clonotype itself: Sequence at one end of the junction differs from germline and may be a read error. V gene TRBV11-3 combines with J gene TRBJ2-1; TRBD2 matches 11 bases. The CDR3 loop spans 15 amino acids. CDR1 is SGHNT, CDR2 YENEEA, per germline. The CDR3, as DNA: TGTGCCAGCAGCTTGGGACTAGCGGTGTGGAATGGGCAGTTCTTC. Encoded protein: CASSLGLAVWNGQFF.

The sample holds many counts of this clonotype. J is TRBJ2-1 and V is TRBV7-3; perhaps D is TRBD1 or TRBD2 (5 bases each). The CDR3 runs to 11 residues. Germline CDR1 SGHTA, CDR2 FQGTGA. V was pared by 3 bases and J by 10 bases, with 7 bases between. DNA for the CDR3: TGTGCCAGCAGCTTCAGGGAGGAGCAGTTCTTC. This encodes CASSFREEQFF. The full variable domain, with the rest looked up from reference TRBV7-3 and TRBJ2-1, is GAGVSQTPSNKVTEKGKYVELRCDPISGHTALYWYRQSLGQGPEFLIYFQGTGAADDSGLPNDRFFAVRPEGSVSTLKIQRTERGDSAVYLCASSFREEQFFGPGTRLTVL.

This clonotype was found many times. The chain combines TRBV6-1 with TRBJ2-1; a possible D gene is TRBD2 (6 bases). Germline CDR1 and CDR2: MNHNS and SASEGT. The CDR3 runs 13 residues. V was shortened by 11 bases and J by 4 bases, with 15 bases between the two germline ends. The DNA for the CDR3 is TGTGCCGGGCAGCGGGCCGCTTACAATGAGCAGTTCTTC. Amino acids: CAGQRAAYNEQFF.

This clonotype was counted a few times. The V gene is TRBV5-6, the J gene TRBJ1-3; 11 bases match TRBD1. The CDR3 has 14 residues. Trimming at V came to 7 bases and at J to 3 bases, leaving 3 bases not matched to a gene. CDR1 is SGHDT and CDR2 is YYEEEE in the germline V gene. CDR3 coding DNA: TGTGCCAGCTGGGACAGGGGGGGTGGAAACACCATATATTTT. It encodes CASWDRGGGNTIYF.

V gene TRBV6-1 combines with J gene TRBJ1-3, with 8 bases that match TRBD1. CDR3 length: 15 amino acids. Trimming removed 8 bases from V and 2 bases from J; junction bases left unmatched: 8. Germline CDR1 is MNHNS and CDR2 is SASEGT. The CDR3 DNA reads as TGTGCCAGCGGGCACGACAGGGGAACTGGAAACACCATATATTTT. Amino acid sequence: CASGHDRGTGNTIYF.

Worth noting for this clonotype: With a much larger clone just one base away, this may be a read error. The chain joins TRBV5-1 to TRBJ1-4; unclear D gene. There are 14 residues in the CDR3. In germline, CDR1 is SGHRS, CDR2 YFSETQ. CDR3 DNA sequence: TGCGCCGGCAGCTTTAGAGGGCCGTATGAAAAACTGTTTTTT. Translating it yields CAGSFRGPYEKLFF.

V is TRBV3-1 and J is TRBJ1-3; D is unresolved. Trimming removed 2 bases at V and 0 bases at J, with 11 bases between. Germline lookup yields CDR1 LGHDT and CDR2 YNNKEL (reference sequence). This CDR3 region has 16 residues. The CDR3 region is CASSQYIEASGNTIYF. The CDR3 region has the DNA TGTGCCAGCAGCCAATACATAGAGGCCTCTGGAAACACCATATATTTT.

This clonotype showed up many times. The V call is TRBV7-8, the J call TRBJ2-7; 10 nucleotides align to TRBD1. CDR1 is SGHVS and CDR2 is FQNEAQ in the germline V gene. The CDR3 has 17 residues. V was clipped by 7 bases and J by 1 base; unmatched bases: 13. The CDR3, as DNA: TGTGCCAGCATGGGGGACAGGGGACCTAGCCCTTCCTACGAGCAGTACTTC. This encodes CASMGDRGPSPSYEQYF.

Turning to this clonotype: A single base separates this from a much larger clone, so it may be a read error. This rearrangement joins TRBV11-3 to TRBJ2-2; D is perhaps TRBD1 (6 bases). Per the germline V gene, CDR1 is SGHNT and CDR2 is YENEEA. This CDR3 is built from 17 residues. CDR3 bases: TGTGCCAGCAGTTCCAGGGCCAGGACAGATCATACCGCGGAGCTGTTTTTT. This sequence encodes CASSSRARTDHTAELFF.

Many counts were recorded for this clonotype. The genes are TRBV27 and TRBJ2-7; the match to TRBD2 covers 8 bases. The germline V gene encodes CDR1 MNHEY and CDR2 SMNVEV (reference sequence). V lost 3 bases, J lost 3 bases, and 7 bases stayed unmatched. CDR3 size: 15 residues. CDR3 sequence: CASSFGLAGGYEQYF. CDR3 DNA sequence: TGTGCCAGCAGTTTTGGGCTAGCGGGCGGCTACGAGCAGTACTTC.

This clonotype showed up just a few times. CDR3 sequence reads: CASERLGDLTGELFF. CDR3 bases: TGCGCCAGCGAAAGACTGGGAGATTTAACCGGGGAGCTGTTTTTT. The chain is built from TRBV5-1 and TRBJ2-2; tentatively, D is TRBD2 (5 bases). V lost 7 bases and J 5 bases, leaving 18 bases between the germline ends. This CDR3 is 15 amino acids long. Germline V lookup: CDR1 SGHRS, CDR2 YFSETQ.

This clonotype was recorded at least ten times. The chain recombines TRBV11-2 with TRBJ1-2, with 7 bases identical to TRBD1. This CDR3 comprises 16 residues. Germline lookup yields CDR1 SGHAT and CDR2 FQNNGV. With 5 bases clipped from V and 1 base from J, the junction kept 10 bases outside the gene matches. The chain's CDR3 is CASSPLRTGVNYGYTF. CDR3 coding DNA: TGTGCCAGCAGCCCGCTCCGTACAGGGGTTAACTATGGCTACACCTTC.

The V and J genes are TRBV10-3 and TRBJ1-5; TRBD1 might be the D (5 bases). This CDR3 has 15 residues. V was trimmed by 3 bases and J by 1 base, leaving 10 bases between them. In germline, CDR1 is ENHRY, CDR2 SYGVKD. CDR3 coding DNA: TGTGCCATCAGTGATGCCAGGGCGAGCAATCAGCCCCAGCATTTT. Translated, it gives CAISDARASNQPQHF.

Comments on this clonotype: A much larger clone is a single base away; this may be a read error. Likely a read error: the CDR3 ends without its conserved phenylalanine or tryptophan. The chain has TRBV14 and TRBJ2-1, with 7 bases that match TRBD2. Germline V gene sequence: CDR1 SGHDN, CDR2 FVKESK. Trimming cost V 0 bases and J 4 bases; bases outside gene matches: 9. The CDR3 runs 17 residues. CDR3 sequence reads: CASSQDRRDYIYNEQFL. The CDR3 bases are TGTGCCAGCAGCCAAGATCGGAGGGACTACATATACAATGAGCAGTTCCTC.

The chain links TRBV20-1 to TRBJ1-3; no reliable D call. Germline CDR1 reads DFQATT; CDR2 reads SNEGSKA (reference sequence). V lost 3 bases to trimming and J lost 0 bases, with 12 bases between them. This CDR3 spans 15 amino acids. The DNA of the CDR3 is TGCAGTGCTAGCAAAGGTTTCCACTCTGGAAACACCATATATTTT. Its translation is CSASKGFHSGNTIYF.

This clonotype was recorded at least ten times. This sequence joins TRBV24-1 and TRBJ2-1; 8 bases align to TRBD2. This CDR3 has 14 residues. CDR1 is KGHDR, CDR2 SFDVKD, per germline. V dropped 9 bases and J dropped 5; count of bases not matched to a gene: 8. The DNA of the CDR3 is TGTGCCACCGCCCGGGGGACTAGAGACAATGAGCAGTTCTTC. This gives the protein CATARGTRDNEQFF.

The rearrangement uses TRBV28 and TRBJ2-3; no reliable D call. The germline CDR1 and CDR2 sequences are MDHEN and SYDVKM. Trimming stripped 7 bases from V and 4 bases from J, with 21 bases between. The CDR3 spans 16 residues. CDR3 loop: CASTSPRSLRPDTQYF. Written as DNA, the CDR3 is TGTGCCAGCACCTCGCCCCGCTCTTTGAGGCCAGATACGCAGTATTTT.

The rearrangement links TRBV19 to TRBJ2-7; 9 nucleotides line up with TRBD1. The V gene end was trimmed by 6 bases and the J gene end by 5 bases; junction bases not matched to a gene: 5. The CDR3 runs to 13 residues. Germline V gene sequence: CDR1 LNHDA, CDR2 SQIVND (reference sequence). The DNA of the CDR3 is TGTGCCAGTAGCGGGACAGGGTTCGACGAGCAGTACTTC. Translated: CASSGTGFDEQYF.